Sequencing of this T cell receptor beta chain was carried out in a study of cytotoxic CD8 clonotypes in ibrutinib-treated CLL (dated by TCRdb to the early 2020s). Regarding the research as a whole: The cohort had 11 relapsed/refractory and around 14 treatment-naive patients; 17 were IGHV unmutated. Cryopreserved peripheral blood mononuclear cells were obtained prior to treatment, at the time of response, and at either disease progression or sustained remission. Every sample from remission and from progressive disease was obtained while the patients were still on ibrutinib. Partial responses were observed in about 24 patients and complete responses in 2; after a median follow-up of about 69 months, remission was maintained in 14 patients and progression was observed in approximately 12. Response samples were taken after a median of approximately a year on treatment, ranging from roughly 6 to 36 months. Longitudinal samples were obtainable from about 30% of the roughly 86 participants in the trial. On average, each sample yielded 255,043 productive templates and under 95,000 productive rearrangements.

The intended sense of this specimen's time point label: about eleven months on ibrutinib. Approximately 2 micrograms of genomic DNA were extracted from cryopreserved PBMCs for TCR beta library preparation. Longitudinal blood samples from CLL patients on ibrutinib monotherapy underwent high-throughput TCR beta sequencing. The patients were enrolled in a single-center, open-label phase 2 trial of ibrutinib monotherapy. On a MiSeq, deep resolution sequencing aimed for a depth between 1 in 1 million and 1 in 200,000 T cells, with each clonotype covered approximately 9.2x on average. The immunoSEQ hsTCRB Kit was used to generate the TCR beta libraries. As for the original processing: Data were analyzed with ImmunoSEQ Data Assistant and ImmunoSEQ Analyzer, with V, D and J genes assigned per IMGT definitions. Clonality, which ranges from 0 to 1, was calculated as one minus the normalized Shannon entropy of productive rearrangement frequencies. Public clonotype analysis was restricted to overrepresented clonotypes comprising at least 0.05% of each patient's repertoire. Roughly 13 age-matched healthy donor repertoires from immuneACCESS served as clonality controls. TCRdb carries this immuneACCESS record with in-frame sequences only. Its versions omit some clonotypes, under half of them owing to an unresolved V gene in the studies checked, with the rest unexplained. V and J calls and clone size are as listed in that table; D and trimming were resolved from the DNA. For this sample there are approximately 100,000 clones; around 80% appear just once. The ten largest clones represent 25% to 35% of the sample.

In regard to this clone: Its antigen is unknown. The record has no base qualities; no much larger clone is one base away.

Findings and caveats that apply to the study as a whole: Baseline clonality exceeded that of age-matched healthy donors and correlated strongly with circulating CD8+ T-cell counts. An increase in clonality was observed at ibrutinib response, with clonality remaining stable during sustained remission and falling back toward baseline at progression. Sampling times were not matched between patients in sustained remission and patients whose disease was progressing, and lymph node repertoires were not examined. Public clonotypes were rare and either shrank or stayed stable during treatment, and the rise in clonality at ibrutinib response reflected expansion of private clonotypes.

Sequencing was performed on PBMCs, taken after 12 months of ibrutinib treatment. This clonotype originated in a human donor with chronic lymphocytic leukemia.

The nucleotides read TGTGCCAGAAGCTTCCCGTCCCCATCATCGCCAACGAGCCAAAATGAAAAACTGTTTTTT. This is translated as CARSFPSPSSPTSQNEKLFF. This chain joins TRBV7-5 to TRBJ1-4. TRBV7-5 is a pseudogene locus. From the cysteine up to the phenylalanine, the CDR3 has a length of 20 residues. The read is trimmed to its CDR3 DNA, 60 bases read in frame from base 1.